The following is a TCR beta chain sequence with its context. Its specificity is unknown. CDR3 length equals 14 residues. In germline, CDR1 is LGHDT, CDR2 YNNKEL (reference sequence). V was clipped by 6 bases and J by 5 bases, with 16 bases between them. This entry is derived from a study of blood T cells in healthy people across ages. Each donor supplied 7.5 to 10 milliliters of peripheral blood. A sample-barcoded 5' primer and a J-beta primer mix were used in a second PCR of roughly 6 to 11 cycles. TCRdb called the 5' RACE reads again in MiXCR, with one record for every CDR3 protein. The sample contains fewer than 1.5 million distinct CDR3 sequences, 40% to 50% of which appear only once. Notes on the study in general: When set beside aged donors, long-lived donors presented more naive CD4+ cells and higher diversity. The unsorted PBMCs prevented any conclusive comparison of naive versus antigen-experienced cells.

Sample: blood. This TCR was sampled from a woman under 30 in good health. The rearrangement links TRBV3-1 to TRBJ2-5; possible D gene TRBD1, 6 bases. CDR3 amino acids: CASRRMDSGETQYF. Here the CDR3 DNA reads TGTGCCAGCAGGCGCATGGACAGTGGGGAGACCCAGTACTTC.